The source of this T cell receptor (beta chain) is a study of prognosis after radiotherapy for stage I lung cancer. General study points: The study found that unique TCR clone counts fell after stereotactic body radiation therapy, median approximately 9,100 versus 7,200. Among patients who developed distant metastases, Shannon entropy after stereotactic body radiation therapy was lower.

By two-round multiplex PCR, the TCR beta CDR3 was amplified from genomic DNA. Amplification during the initial PCR round employed primers specific to each TRBV and TRBJ gene. Each CDR3 protein gets one entry after TCRdb re-called the multiplex PCR reads with MiXCR. The sample has tens of thousands of distinct CDR3 sequences; about 32% are singletons. This clonotype was seen at least ten times. Antigen unknown. The TCR was taken from a donor aged 50 or older with non-small cell lung cancer. Sequences were derived from PBMCs, sampled before or after stereotactic body radiation therapy (not recorded which).

CDR3 DNA sequence: TGTGCCAGCAGTTACTTAGGTTGGACAGTGGGGAACTATGGCTACACCTTC. This codes for CASSYLGWTVGNYGYTF. This chain links TRBV6-5 with TRBJ1-2; weak D call: TRBD1 (6 bases). The ends were cut back, 1 base at V and 2 bases at J, with 17 bases in the middle. This CDR3 is built from 17 residues. The germline gives CDR1 MNHEY, CDR2 SVGAGI.